The sequence of this TCR beta chain was determined in a study of early T cells in non-severe SARS-CoV-2 infection. In the library, individual cDNA molecules carried attached unique molecular identifiers. MiXCR, applied by TCRdb to the 5' RACE reads, yields one record per CDR3 protein. Of some 40,000 distinct CDR3 sequences in the sample, 4.6% were seen once. This clonotype was detected ten times or more. Germline V lookup: CDR1 GTSNPN, CDR2 SVGIG (reference sequence). The V end lost 5 bases, the J end lost 0 bases, and 2 bases lay between the germline ends. The CDR3 length is 12 residues. The receptor was isolated from an adult who was a healthcare worker with PCR-confirmed SARS-CoV-2 infection or an uninfected control (not recorded which). The sample was whole blood. The chain has TRBV30 and TRBJ2-6, with D uncertain. CDR3 coding DNA: TGTGCCTGGGGCTCTGGGGCCAACGTCCTGACTTTC. As protein: CAWGSGANVLTF.